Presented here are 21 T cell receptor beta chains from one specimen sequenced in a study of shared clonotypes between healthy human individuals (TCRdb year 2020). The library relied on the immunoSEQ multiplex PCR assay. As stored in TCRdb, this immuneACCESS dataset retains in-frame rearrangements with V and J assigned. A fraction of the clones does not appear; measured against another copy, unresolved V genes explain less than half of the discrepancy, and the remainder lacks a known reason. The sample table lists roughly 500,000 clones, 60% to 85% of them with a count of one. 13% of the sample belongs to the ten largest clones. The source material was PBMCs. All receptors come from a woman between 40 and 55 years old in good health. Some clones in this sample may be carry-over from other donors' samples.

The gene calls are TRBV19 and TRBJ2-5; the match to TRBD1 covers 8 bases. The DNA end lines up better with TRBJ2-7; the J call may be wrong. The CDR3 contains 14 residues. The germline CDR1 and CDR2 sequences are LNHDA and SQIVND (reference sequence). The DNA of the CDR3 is TGTGCCAGTAGTATGTCGGGACAGGTCTACGAGCAGTACTTC. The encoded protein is CASSMSGQVYEQYF.

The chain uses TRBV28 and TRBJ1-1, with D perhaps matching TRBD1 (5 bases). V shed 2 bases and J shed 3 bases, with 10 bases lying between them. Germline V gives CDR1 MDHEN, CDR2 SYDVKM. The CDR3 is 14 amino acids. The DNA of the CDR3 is TGTGCCAGCAGTTTACAAATGGGGGACACTGAAGCTTTCTTT. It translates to CASSLQMGDTEAFF.

DNA of the CDR3: TGTGCCAGCAGTTACAACCGGGGCGATGAAAAACTGTTTTTT. It translates to CASSYNRGDEKLFF. The chain employs TRBV6-5 and TRBJ1-4; D may be TRBD1 (5 bases). V lost 2 bases and J 6 bases, leaving 10 bases between the germline ends. The CDR3 runs to 14 residues. Looked up from germline, CDR1 is MNHEY and CDR2 is SVGAGI.

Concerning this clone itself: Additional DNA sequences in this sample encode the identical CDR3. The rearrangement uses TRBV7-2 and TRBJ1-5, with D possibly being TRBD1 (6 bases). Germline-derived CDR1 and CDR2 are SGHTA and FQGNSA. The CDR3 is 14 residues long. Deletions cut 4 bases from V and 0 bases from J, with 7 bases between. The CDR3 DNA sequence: TGTGCCAGCAGCTCGGACAGTAGCAATCAGCCCCAGCATTTT. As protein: CASSSDSSNQPQHF.

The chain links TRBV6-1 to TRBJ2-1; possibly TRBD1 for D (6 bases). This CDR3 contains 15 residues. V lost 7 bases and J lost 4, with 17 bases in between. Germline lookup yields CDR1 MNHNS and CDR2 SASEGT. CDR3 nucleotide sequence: TGTGCCAGCACCCAAAGGCAGGGGATATACAATGAGCAGTTCTTC. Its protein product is CASTQRQGIYNEQFF.

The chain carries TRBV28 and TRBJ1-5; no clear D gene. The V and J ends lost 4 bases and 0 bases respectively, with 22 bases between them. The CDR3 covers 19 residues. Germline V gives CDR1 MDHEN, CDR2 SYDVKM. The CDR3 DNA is TGTGCCAGCAGTTCCTCGTTAGGGCGCGGCTTGTATAGCAATCAGCCCCAGCATTTT. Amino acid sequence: CASSSSLGRGLYSNQPQHF.

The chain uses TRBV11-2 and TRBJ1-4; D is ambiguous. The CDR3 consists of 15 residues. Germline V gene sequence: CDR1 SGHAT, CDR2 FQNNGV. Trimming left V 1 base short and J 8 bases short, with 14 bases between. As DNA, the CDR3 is TGTGCCAGCAGCTTAGCAGCCACCTGGGTGGAAAAACTGTTTTTT. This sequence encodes CASSLAATWVEKLFF.

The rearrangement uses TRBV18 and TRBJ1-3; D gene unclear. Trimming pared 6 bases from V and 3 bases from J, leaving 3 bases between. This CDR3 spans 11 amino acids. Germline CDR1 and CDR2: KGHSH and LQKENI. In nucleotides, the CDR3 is TGTGCCAGCTCCCTTGGAAACACCATATATTTT. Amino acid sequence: CASSLGNTIYF.

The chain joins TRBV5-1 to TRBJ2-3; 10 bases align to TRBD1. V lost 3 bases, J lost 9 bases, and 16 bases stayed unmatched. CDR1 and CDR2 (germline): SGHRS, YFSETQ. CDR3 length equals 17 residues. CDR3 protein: CASSSSAPGQGMGTQYF. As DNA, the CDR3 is TGCGCCAGCAGCTCTTCTGCGCCGGGACAGGGGATGGGAACGCAGTATTTT.

As DNA, the CDR3 is TGTGCCAGCTCACCACGCCGGGGTCCGAACACTGAAGCTTTCTTT. Residues: CASSPRRGPNTEAFF. V is TRBV18 and J is TRBJ1-1; no clear D gene. CDR3 length: 15 amino acids. From germline, CDR1 is KGHSH and CDR2 LQKENI. V was pared by 1 base and J by 1 base, with 10 bases between.

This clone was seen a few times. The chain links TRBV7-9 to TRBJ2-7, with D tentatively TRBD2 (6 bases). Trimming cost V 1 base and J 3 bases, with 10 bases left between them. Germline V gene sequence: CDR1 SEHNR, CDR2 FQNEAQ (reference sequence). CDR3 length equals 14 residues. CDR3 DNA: TGTGCCAGCAGCTTAGGGGCTAGCGACTACGAGCAGTACTTC. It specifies CASSLGASDYEQYF.

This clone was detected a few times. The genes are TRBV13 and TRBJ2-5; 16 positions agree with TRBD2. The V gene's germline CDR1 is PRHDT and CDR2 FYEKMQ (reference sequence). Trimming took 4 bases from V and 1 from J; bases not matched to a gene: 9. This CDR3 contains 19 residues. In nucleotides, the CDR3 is TGTGCCAGCAGCTCGGGGACTAGCGGGAGGGGGACTCTCCAAGAGACCCAGTACTTC. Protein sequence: CASSSGTSGRGTLQETQYF.

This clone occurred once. The CDR3 bases are TGTGCCAGCAGTGTACAGGGGTTTTACGAGCAGTACTTC. This codes for CASSVQGFYEQYF. The chain combines TRBV6-1 with TRBJ2-7; 7 bases map to TRBD1. This CDR3 is 13 amino acids long. With 4 bases clipped from V and 4 bases from J, the junction kept 4 bases outside the gene matches. Germline CDR1 reads MNHNS; CDR2 reads SASEGT.

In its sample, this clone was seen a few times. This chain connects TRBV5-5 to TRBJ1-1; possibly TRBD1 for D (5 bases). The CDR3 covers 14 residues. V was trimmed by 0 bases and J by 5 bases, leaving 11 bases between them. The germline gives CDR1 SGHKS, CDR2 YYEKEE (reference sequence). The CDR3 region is CASSLEGIRTEAFF. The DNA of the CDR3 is TGTGCCAGCAGCTTGGAGGGGATCCGAACTGAAGCTTTCTTT.

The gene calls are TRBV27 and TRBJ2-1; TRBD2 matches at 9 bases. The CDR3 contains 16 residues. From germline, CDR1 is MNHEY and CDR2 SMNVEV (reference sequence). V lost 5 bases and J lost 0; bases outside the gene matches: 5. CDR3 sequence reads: CASSKRAGGSYNEQFF. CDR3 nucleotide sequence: TGTGCCAGCAGTAAAAGAGCGGGAGGCTCCTACAATGAGCAGTTCTTC.

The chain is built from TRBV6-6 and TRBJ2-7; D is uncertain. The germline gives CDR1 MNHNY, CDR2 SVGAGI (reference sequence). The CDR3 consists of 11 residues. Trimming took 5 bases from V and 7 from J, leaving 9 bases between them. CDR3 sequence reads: CASSQTFEQYF. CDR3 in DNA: TGTGCCAGCAGTCAGACATTTGAGCAGTACTTC.

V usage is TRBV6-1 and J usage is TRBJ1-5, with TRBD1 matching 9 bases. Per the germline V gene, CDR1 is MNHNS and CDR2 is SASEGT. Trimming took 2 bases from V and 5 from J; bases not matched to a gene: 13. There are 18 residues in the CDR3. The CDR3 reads CASSERPPGTGRYQPQHF. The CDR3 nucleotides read TGTGCCAGCAGTGAAAGGCCCCCTGGGACAGGGAGGTATCAGCCCCAGCATTTT.

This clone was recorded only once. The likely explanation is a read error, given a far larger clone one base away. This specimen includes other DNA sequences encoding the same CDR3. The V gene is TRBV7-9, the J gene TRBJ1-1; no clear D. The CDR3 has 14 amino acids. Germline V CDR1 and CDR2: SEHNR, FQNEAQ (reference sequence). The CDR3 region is CASSLAGSHTEAFF. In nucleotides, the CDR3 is TGCGCCAGCAGCTTAGCGGGCAGCCACACTGAAGCTTTCTTT.

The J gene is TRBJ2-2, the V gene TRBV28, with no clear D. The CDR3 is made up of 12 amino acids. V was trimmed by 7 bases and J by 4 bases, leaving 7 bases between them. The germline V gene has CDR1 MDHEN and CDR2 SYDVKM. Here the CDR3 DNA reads TGTGCCAGCACCGAACTCACCGGGGAGCTGTTTTTT. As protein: CASTELTGELFF.

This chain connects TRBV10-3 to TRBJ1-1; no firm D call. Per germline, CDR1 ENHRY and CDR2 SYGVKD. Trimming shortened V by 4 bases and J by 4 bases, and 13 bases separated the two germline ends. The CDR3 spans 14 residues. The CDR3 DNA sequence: TGTGCCATCAGTGGGCTGGGAGCGGCCACTGAAGCTTTCTTT. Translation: CAISGLGAATEAFF.

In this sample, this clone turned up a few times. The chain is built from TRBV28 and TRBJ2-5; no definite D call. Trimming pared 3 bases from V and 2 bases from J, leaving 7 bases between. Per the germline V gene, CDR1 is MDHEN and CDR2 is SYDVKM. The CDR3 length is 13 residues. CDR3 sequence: CASSFERQETQYF. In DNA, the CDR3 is TGTGCCAGCAGTTTCGAGAGACAAGAGACCCAGTACTTC.